Below, 10 T cell receptor beta chains from the same sample are listed, as sequenced in a study of cytomegalovirus exposure and HLA in healthy donors (dated by TCRdb to about 2017). The protocol used for the library was the immunoSEQ multiplex PCR assay. The multiplex PCR relied on a mix of 60 forward primers for TCR Vbeta segments and 13 reverse primers for TCR Jbeta segments. Sourced from immuneACCESS, this table was stored by TCRdb with only in-frame sequences that have V and J called. A share of the clones is absent; for the studies checked, an unresolved V gene accounts for under half, and the remainder has no known explanation. Here the sample has some 110,000 clones; around 69% occur a single time. The top ten clonotypes cover about 8.9% of the sample. Input material: PBMCs. The source is a woman in her 40s in good health and CMV-seropositive.

Only one count was recorded for this clone. The chain employs TRBV6-1 and TRBJ2-2; TRBD1 is a possible D gene (5 bases). Germline assignment: CDR1 MNHNS and CDR2 SASEGT. The CDR3 runs to 15 residues. The V and J ends lost 4 bases and 1 base respectively, with 10 bases between them. In nucleotides, the CDR3 is TGTGCCAGCAGTGTAGACAGTTGGAACACCGGGGAGCTGTTTTTT. Translation: CASSVDSWNTGELFF.

This chain links TRBV5-1 with TRBJ1-2; the D gene is possibly TRBD1 (6 bases). The CDR3 is made up of 13 amino acids. Germline lookup yields CDR1 SGHRS and CDR2 YFSETQ. Trimming removed 4 bases from V and 6 bases from J, with 13 bases in between. The CDR3 loop reads CASSPGQTDGYTF. The CDR3 region has the DNA TGCGCCAGCAGCCCAGGACAGACAGATGGCTACACCTTC.

This clone turned up a few times. V and J are TRBV30 and TRBJ2-3; D is perhaps TRBD2 (5 bases). The CDR3 sequence is 14 residues long. Per germline, CDR1 GTSNPN and CDR2 SVGIG (reference sequence). The ends were cut back, 3 bases at V and 4 bases at J, with 14 bases in the middle. Here the CDR3 DNA reads TGTGCCTGGAGGACGGCGGAGGCCCCAGATACGCAGTATTTT. This translates into CAWRTAEAPDTQYF.

The chain joins TRBV30 to TRBJ2-5; D might be TRBD1 (5 bases). The ends were cut back, 2 bases at V and 2 bases at J, with 6 bases in the middle. Germline V gene data show CDR1 as GTSNPN and CDR2 as SVGIG (reference sequence). CDR3 length: 12 residues. This CDR3 is CAWSTGQETQYF. The DNA for the CDR3 is TGTGCCTGGAGTACAGGACAAGAGACCCAGTACTTC.

The rearrangement uses TRBV19 and TRBJ1-5, with 11 bases that match TRBD1. Germline V CDR1 and CDR2: LNHDA, SQIVND (reference sequence). V was clipped by 5 bases and J by 7 bases; unmatched bases: 4. The CDR3 extends over 14 amino acids. The CDR3 reads CASSRTGGEQPQHF. The CDR3 DNA follows: TGTGCCAGTAGTCGGACAGGGGGCGAGCAGCCCCAGCATTTT.

The chain recombines TRBV7-3 with TRBJ2-3; 11 bases fit TRBD2. Trimming cost V 9 bases and J 1 base; bases outside gene matches: 15. The germline V gene has CDR1 SGHTA and CDR2 FQGTGA. The CDR3 is 18 amino acids. CDR3 DNA: TGTGCCAGTCTCAGGGGGGTAGCGGGAGGGCCGGGCACAGATACGCAGTATTTT. It yields the protein CASLRGVAGGPGTDTQYF.

This clone was counted a few times. An end of the junction differs from the germline gene, which may be a read error. The gene calls are TRBV7-9 and TRBJ2-5, with 10 bases aligning to TRBD2. Germline CDR1 SEHNR, CDR2 FQNEAQ (reference sequence). The CDR3 is made up of 16 amino acids. The CDR3 DNA sequence: TGTTCCAGCAGCTTAATTGAGCGGGGGGGCGGAGAGACCCAGTACTTC. It translates to CSSSLIERGGGETQYF.

The chain joins TRBV28 to TRBJ1-5; D unclear. The CDR3 has 12 residues. Looked up from germline, CDR1 is MDHEN and CDR2 is SYDVKM. V was trimmed by 7 bases and J by 6 bases, leaving 10 bases between them. DNA for the CDR3: TGTGCCAGCAAGGTAGCGGGTCAGCCCCAGCATTTT. Translated, it gives CASKVAGQPQHF. The full variable domain, with the rest looked up from reference TRBV28 and TRBJ1-5, is DVKVTQSSRYLVKRTGEKVFLECVQDMDHENMFWYRQDPGLGLRLIYFSYDVKMKEKGDIPEGYSVSREKKERFSLILESASTNQTSMYLCASKVAGQPQHFGDGTRLSIL.

A single count supports this clone. The V gene is TRBV10-1, the J gene TRBJ2-7; 7 nucleotides match TRBD1. The V gene end was trimmed by 3 bases and the J gene end by 2 bases; junction bases not matched to a gene: 7. This CDR3 contains 15 residues. Germline V CDR1 and CDR2: WNHNN, SYGVQD (reference sequence). The chain's CDR3 is CASSDPTGKAYEQYF. The CDR3 nucleotides are TGCGCCAGCAGTGACCCGACAGGGAAAGCCTACGAGCAGTACTTC.

CDR3 region: CASSLEGGADTQYF. The CDR3 DNA reads TGTGCCAGCAGCTTAGAAGGGGGCGCAGATACGCAGTATTTT. V usage is TRBV7-8 and J usage is TRBJ2-3; 7 nucleotides match TRBD1. V was clipped by 1 base and J by 4 bases; unmatched bases: 2. Germline CDR1 reads SGHVS; CDR2 reads FQNEAQ. The CDR3 is 14 amino acids.